This T cell receptor (beta chain) is drawn from a study of control samples from healthy donors and cancer patients. Sequencing used immunoSEQ multiplex PCR; TCRdb keeps in-frame clones, though not all of them. The repertoire holds around 50,000 clones, with 90% to 95% as singletons. CDR1 MGHRA and CDR2 YSYEKL come from the germline V gene. Trimming took 1 base from V and 3 from J; bases not matched to a gene: 5. This CDR3 is 15 amino acids long. Sequences were obtained from blood. The chain links TRBV4-1 to TRBJ2-7; 8 positions match TRBD2. The clonotype was recovered from a young man in good health. The CDR3 DNA is TGCGCCAGCAGCCAAGCCCCGGGGGGGAACTACGAGCAGTACTTC. It codes for CASSQAPGGNYEQYF.